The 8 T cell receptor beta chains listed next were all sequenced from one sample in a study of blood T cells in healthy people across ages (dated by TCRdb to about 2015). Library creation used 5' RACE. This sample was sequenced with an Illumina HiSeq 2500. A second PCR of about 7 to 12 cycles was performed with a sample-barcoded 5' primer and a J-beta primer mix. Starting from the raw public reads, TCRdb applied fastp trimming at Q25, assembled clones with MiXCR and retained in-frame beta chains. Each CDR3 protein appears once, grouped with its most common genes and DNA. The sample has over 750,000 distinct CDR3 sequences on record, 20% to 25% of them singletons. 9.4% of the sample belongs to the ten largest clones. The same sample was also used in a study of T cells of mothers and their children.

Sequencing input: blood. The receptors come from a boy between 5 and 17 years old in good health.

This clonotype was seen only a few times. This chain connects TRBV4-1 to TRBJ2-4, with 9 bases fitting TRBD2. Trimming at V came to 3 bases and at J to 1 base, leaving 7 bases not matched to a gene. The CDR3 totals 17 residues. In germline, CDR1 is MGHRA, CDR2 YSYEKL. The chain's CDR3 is CASSQPTSGLAKNIQYF. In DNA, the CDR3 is TGCGCCAGCAGCCAGCCGACTAGCGGTCTGGCCAAAAACATTCAGTACTTC.

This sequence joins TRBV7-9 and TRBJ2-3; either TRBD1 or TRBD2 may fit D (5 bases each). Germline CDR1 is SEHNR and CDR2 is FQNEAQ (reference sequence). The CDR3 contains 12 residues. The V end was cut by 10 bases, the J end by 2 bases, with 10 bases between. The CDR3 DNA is TGTGCCATCGAGGGGATCACAGATACGCAGTATTTT. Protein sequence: CAIEGITDTQYF.

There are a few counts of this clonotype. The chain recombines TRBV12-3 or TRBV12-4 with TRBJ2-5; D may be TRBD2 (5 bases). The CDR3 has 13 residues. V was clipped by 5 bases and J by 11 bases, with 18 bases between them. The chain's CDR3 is CASSGSESEWQYF. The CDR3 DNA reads TGTGCCAGCAGTGGGAGCGAGTCGGAGTGGCAGTACTTC.

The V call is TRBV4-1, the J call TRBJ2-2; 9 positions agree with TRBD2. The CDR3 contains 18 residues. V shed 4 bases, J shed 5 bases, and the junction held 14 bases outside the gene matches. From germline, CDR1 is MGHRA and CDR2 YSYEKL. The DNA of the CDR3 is TGCGCCAGCAGCCGAATGGGACTAGCAGGAGATCCTACCGGGGAGCTGTTTTTT. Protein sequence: CASSRMGLAGDPTGELFF.

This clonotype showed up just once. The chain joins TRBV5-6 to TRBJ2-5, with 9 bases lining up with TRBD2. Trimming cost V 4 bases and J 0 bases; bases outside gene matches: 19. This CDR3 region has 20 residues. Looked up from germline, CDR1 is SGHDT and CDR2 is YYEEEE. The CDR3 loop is CASSANPWVAGADHQETQYF. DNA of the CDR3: TGTGCCAGCAGCGCCAACCCTTGGGTAGCGGGGGCCGATCACCAAGAGACCCAGTACTTC.

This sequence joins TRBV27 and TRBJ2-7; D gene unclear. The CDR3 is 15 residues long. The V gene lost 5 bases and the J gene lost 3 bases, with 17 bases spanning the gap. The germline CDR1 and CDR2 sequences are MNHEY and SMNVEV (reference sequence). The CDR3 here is CASSITPTRSYEQYF. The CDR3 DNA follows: TGTGCCAGCAGTATTACTCCGACACGAAGCTACGAGCAGTACTTC.

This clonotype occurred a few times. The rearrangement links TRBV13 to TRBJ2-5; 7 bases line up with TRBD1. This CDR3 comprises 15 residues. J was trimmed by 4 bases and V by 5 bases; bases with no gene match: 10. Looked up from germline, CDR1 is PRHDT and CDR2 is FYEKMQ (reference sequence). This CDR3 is CASSSGRQGAETQYF. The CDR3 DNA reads TGTGCCAGCAGCAGCGGTCGACAGGGTGCAGAGACCCAGTACTTC.

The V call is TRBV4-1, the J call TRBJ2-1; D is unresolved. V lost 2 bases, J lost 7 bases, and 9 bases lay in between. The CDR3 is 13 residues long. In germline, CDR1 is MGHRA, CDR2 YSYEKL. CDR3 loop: CASSQSLLNEQFF. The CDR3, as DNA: TGCGCCAGCAGCCAATCTCTCCTAAATGAGCAGTTCTTC.